The 3 T cell receptor beta chains given below trace back to one sample, sequenced in a study of T-cell reconstitution after alpha-beta-depleted transplantation in children. Unique molecular identifiers were used to barcode this TCRbeta library. MiXCR, run by TCRdb on the PCR reads, gives a single entry per CDR3 protein. The repertoire has almost 400,000 distinct CDR3 sequences, around 21% of them found once; the top ten carry 3.8%. The source was PBMCs from the stem cell graft donor, collected from the stem cell graft. All receptors derive from a human donor who donated a stem cell graft to a child with acute myeloid leukemia.

This clonotype was counted a few times. The chain links TRBV20-1 to TRBJ2-2; D might be TRBD2 (7 bases). The CDR3 has 17 residues. Trimming took off 2 bases at V and 2 bases at J, with 18 bases between the two ends. Looked up from germline, CDR1 is DFQATT and CDR2 is SNEGSKA (reference sequence). The CDR3 protein is CSARSPFGGPNTGELFF. Written as DNA, the CDR3 is TGCAGTGCTAGATCCCCCTTCGGGGGGCCTAACACCGGGGAGCTGTTTTTT.

The chain combines TRBV4-2 with TRBJ2-3; 12 positions agree with TRBD2. Per germline, CDR1 LGHNA and CDR2 YNFKEQ. With 4 bases clipped from V and 4 bases from J, the junction kept 6 bases outside the gene matches. The CDR3 covers 16 residues. The CDR3 nucleotides read TGTGCCAGCAGCCCTCTGACTAGCGGGAGATCAGATACGCAGTATTTT. Protein: CASSPLTSGRSDTQYF.

This clonotype was recorded only once. V usage is TRBV7-8 and J usage is TRBJ2-1, with D perhaps TRBD2 (6 bases). Trimming shortened V by 5 bases and J by 6 bases, and 17 bases separated the two germline ends. CDR1 and CDR2 from the germline V gene are SGHVS and FQNEAQ. The CDR3 runs to 15 residues. As DNA, the CDR3 is TGTGCCAGCAGCCCTTCAGCGGGCGCATTCAATGAGCAGTTCTTC. It specifies CASSPSAGAFNEQFF.